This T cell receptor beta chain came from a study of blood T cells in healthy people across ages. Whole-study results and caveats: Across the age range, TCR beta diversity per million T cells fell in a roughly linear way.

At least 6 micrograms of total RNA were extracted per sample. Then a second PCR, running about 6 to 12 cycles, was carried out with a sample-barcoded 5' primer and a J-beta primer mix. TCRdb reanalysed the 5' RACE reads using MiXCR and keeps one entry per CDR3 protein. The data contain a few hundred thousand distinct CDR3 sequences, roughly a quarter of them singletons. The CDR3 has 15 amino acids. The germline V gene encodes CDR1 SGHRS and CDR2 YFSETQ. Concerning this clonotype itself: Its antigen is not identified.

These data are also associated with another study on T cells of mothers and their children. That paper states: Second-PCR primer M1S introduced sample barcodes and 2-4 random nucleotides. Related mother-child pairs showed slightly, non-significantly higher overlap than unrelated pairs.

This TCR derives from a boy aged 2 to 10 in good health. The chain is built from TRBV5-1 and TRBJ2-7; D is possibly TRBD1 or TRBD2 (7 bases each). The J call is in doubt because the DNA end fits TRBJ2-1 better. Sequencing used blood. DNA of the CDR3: TGCGCCAGCAGCGGGAGGGACAGCCTCTACAATGAGCAGTTCTTC. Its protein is CASSGRDSLYNEQFF.